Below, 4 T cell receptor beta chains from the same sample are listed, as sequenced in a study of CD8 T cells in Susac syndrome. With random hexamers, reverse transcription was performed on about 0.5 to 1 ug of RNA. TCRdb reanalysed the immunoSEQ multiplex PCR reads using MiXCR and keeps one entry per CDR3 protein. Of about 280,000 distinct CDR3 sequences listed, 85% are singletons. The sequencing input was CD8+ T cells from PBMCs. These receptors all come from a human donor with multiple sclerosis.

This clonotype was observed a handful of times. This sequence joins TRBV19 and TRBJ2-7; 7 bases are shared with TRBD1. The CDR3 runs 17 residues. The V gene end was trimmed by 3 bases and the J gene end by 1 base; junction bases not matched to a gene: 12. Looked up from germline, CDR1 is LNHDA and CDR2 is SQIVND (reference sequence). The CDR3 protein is CASSMVPTPGQSYEQYF. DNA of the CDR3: TGTGCCAGTAGTATGGTCCCGACGCCGGGACAGTCCTACGAGCAGTACTTC.

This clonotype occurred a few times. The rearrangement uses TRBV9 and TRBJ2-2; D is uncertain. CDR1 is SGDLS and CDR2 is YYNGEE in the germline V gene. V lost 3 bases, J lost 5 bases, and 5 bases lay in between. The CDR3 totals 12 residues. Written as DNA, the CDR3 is TGTGCCAGCAGCGCCTATACCGGGGAGCTGTTTTTT. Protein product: CASSAYTGELFF.

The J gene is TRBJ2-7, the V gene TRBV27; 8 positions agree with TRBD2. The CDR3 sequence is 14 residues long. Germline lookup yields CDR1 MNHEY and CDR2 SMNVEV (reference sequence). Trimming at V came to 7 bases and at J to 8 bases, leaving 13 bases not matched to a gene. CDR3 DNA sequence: TGTGCCAGCACCTCCGGGGGGGCTGCTACGAAGCAGTACTTC. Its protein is CASTSGGAATKQYF.

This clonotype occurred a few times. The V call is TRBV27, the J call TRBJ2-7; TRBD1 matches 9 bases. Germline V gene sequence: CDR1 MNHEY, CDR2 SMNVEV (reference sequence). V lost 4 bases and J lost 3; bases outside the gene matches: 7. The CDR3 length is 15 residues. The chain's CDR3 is CASSSPGQGSYEQYF. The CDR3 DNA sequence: TGTGCCAGCAGTTCACCGGGACAGGGCAGCTACGAGCAGTACTTC.